A single sample is the source of the 22 T cell receptor beta chains below, sequenced in a study of T cells in Graves' hyperthyroidism and ophthalmopathy. Researchers took RNA transcripts and amplified the TCR beta CDR3 regions from them. The TCR CDR3 was amplified in a first-round RT-PCR using the HTBI primer set. TCRdb re-analysed the multiplex PCR reads in MiXCR, keeping a single row per CDR3 protein. This sample carries hundreds of thousands of distinct CDR3 sequences, around 20% of them seen once, and the ten largest clones take under 35%. The sequencing sample was made of blood. Receptor source: a man between 25 and 39 years old with Graves' ophthalmopathy.

The table lists this clonotype with a few counts. The chain combines TRBV18 with TRBJ2-2, with a possible D match to TRBD2 (5 bases). V was pared by 5 bases and J by 6 bases, with 16 bases between. Germline CDR1 and CDR2: KGHSH and LQKENI. This CDR3 spans 15 amino acids. The CDR3 nucleotides read TGTGCCAGCTCAACTTCACTGATGGGAGCCGGGGAGCTGTTTTTT. Its translation: CASSTSLMGAGELFF.

This clonotype was picked up a small number of times. The chain has TRBV28 and TRBJ1-2, with a possible D match to TRBD1 (5 bases). Trimming left V 3 bases short and J 4 bases short, with 9 bases between. The CDR3 contains 13 residues. CDR1 and CDR2 from the germline V gene are MDHEN and SYDVKM. DNA of the CDR3: TGTGCCAGCAGTTTTCGGGGGATCTATGGCTACACCTTC. It yields the protein CASSFRGIYGYTF.

In this sample, this clonotype turned up a few times. Written as DNA, the CDR3 is TGCAGTGCTAGACAAGGGGGATTCACTGAAGCTTTCTTT. It specifies CSARQGGFTEAFF. This sequence joins TRBV20-1 and TRBJ1-1; possibly TRBD1 for D (6 bases). The CDR3 covers 13 residues. V gave up 2 bases and J gave up 4 bases, with 11 bases separating them. Germline V gene lookup returns CDR1 DFQATT and CDR2 SNEGSKA (reference sequence).

The chain joins TRBV6-1 to TRBJ1-2; maybe TRBD1 (6 bases). The V gene lost 6 bases and the J gene lost 3 bases, with 17 bases spanning the gap. The length of the CDR3 is 15 residues. CDR1 and CDR2 from the germline V gene are MNHNS and SASEGT. The CDR3 protein is CASRTGGREDYGYTF. The CDR3 DNA reads as TGTGCCAGCAGAACGGGGGGGCGCGAGGACTATGGCTACACCTTC.

This clonotype appeared a few times. This chain joins TRBV18 and TRBJ1-3; D remains ambiguous. V dropped 3 bases and J dropped 0 bases, with 9 bases sitting between them. The CDR3 length is 15 residues. Germline CDR1 KGHSH, CDR2 LQKENI. CDR3 region: CASSPGRDSGNTIYF. CDR3 DNA sequence: TGTGCCAGCTCACCCGGGAGAGACTCTGGAAACACCATATATTTT.

The V gene is TRBV10-3, the J gene TRBJ2-7; no clear D. Trimming took 8 bases from V and 2 from J, leaving 10 bases between them. Germline V gene sequence: CDR1 ENHRY, CDR2 SYGVKD. CDR3 length: 12 amino acids. This CDR3 is CAIGNQPYEQYF. As DNA, the CDR3 is TGTGCCATCGGTAACCAACCCTACGAGCAGTACTTC.

This clonotype was observed many times. The rearrangement links TRBV30 to TRBJ1-1, with no clear D. V shed 4 bases and J shed 8 bases, with 23 bases lying between them. From germline, CDR1 is GTSNPN and CDR2 SVGIG (reference sequence). The CDR3 covers 15 residues. CDR3 nucleotides: TGTGCCTGGATCCCCTCACCGGGCCCACGGAGAGAAGCTTTCTTT. The encoded protein is CAWIPSPGPRREAFF.

This clonotype was seen only a few times. The CDR3 sequence is CSARAAEETQYF. CDR3 nucleotide sequence: TGCAGTGCTCGAGCAGCGGAAGAGACCCAGTACTTC. The J gene is TRBJ2-5, the V gene TRBV20-1, with D perhaps TRBD2 (5 bases). Germline values: CDR1 DFQATT, CDR2 SNEGSKA (reference sequence). The CDR3 consists of 12 residues. V was cut by 5 bases and J by 3 bases, with 10 bases left in between.

The chain couples TRBV9 to TRBJ1-5, with TRBD1 as a possible D gene (5 bases). Trimming stripped 6 bases from V and 6 bases from J, with 19 bases between. The CDR3 covers 15 residues. Per the germline V gene, CDR1 is SGDLS and CDR2 is YYNGEE. The CDR3 loop is CASMLGPGRGQPQHF. CDR3 nucleotide sequence: TGTGCCAGCATGCTGGGACCCGGGCGTGGTCAGCCCCAGCATTTT.

The sample holds many counts of this clonotype. V and J are TRBV2 and TRBJ1-1; 9 bases match TRBD1. Looked up from germline, CDR1 is SNHLY and CDR2 is FYNNEI. V gave up 4 bases and J gave up 2 bases; unmatched junction bases: 5. The CDR3 is made up of 15 amino acids. The CDR3 DNA sequence: TGTGCCAGCAGTGGAAAGGGACAGGGAAACACTGAAGCTTTCTTT. Protein: CASSGKGQGNTEAFF.

The chain has TRBV5-1 and TRBJ2-2; 9 bases map to TRBD1. The CDR3 extends over 15 amino acids. The V gene end was trimmed by 4 bases and the J gene end by 6 bases; junction bases not matched to a gene: 7. Germline loops: CDR1 SGHRS, CDR2 YFSETQ. CDR3 loop: CASSHTQGAAGELFF. As DNA, the CDR3 is TGCGCCAGCAGCCATACACAGGGGGCGGCCGGGGAGCTGTTTTTT. The full variable domain, completed using reference TRBV5-1 and TRBJ2-2, is KAGVTQTPRYLIKTRGQQVTLSCSPISGHRSVSWYQQTPGQGLQFLFEYFSETQRNKGNFPGRFSGRQFSNSRSEMNVSTLELGDSALYLCASSHTQGAAGELFFGEGSRLTVL.

V is TRBV7-2 and J is TRBJ1-1; D unresolved. The V end lost 1 base, the J end lost 5 bases, and 11 bases lay between the germline ends. The CDR3 runs 14 residues. CDR1 is SGHTA and CDR2 is FQGNSA in the germline V gene. Here the CDR3 DNA reads TGTGCCAGCAGCTTAGAGGTTGAGAGGACTGAAGCTTTCTTT. Its translation: CASSLEVERTEAFF.

This clonotype occurred many times. The chain couples TRBV11-2 to TRBJ2-3; D is undetermined. Per germline, CDR1 SGHAT and CDR2 FQNNGV. V was pared by 1 base and J by 5 bases, with 7 bases between. The CDR3 runs to 13 residues. Here the CDR3 reads CASSLVYRDTQYF. In nucleotides, the CDR3 is TGTGCCAGCAGCTTAGTCTACCGAGATACGCAGTATTTT.

This clonotype came up a few times. This sequence joins TRBV12-3 or TRBV12-4 and TRBJ1-1, with 7 positions matching TRBD1. V lost 3 bases, J lost 10 bases, and 8 bases stayed unmatched. The CDR3 runs to 13 residues. CDR3 sequence (DNA): TGTGCCAGCAGTTTGGGGACAGTCAGTGGAGCTTTCTTT. Protein: CASSLGTVSGAFF.

DNA of the CDR3: TGCGCCAGCAGCTCGAACCTGGGGACTGAAGCTTTCTTT. Its translation: CASSSNLGTEAFF. This chain uses TRBV5-1 with TRBJ1-1, with D uncertain. The CDR3 contains 13 residues. CDR1 and CDR2 from the germline V gene are SGHRS and YFSETQ. Trimming shortened V by 3 bases and J by 5 bases, and 11 bases separated the two germline ends.

This clonotype was counted only a few times. This chain links TRBV5-6 with TRBJ1-5; possible D gene TRBD1, 5 bases. This CDR3 region has 15 residues. Germline CDR1 reads SGHDT; CDR2 reads YYEEEE. Trimming removed 0 bases from V and 3 bases from J, with 10 bases in between. The CDR3 region is CASSLGGTFNQPQHF. For the CDR3, the DNA is TGTGCCAGCAGCTTGGGGGGGACGTTCAATCAGCCCCAGCATTTT.

This clonotype has ten or more counts. This rearrangement joins TRBV28 to TRBJ2-7; no clear D gene. CDR3 length equals 14 residues. Per germline, CDR1 MDHEN and CDR2 SYDVKM. The V end lost 5 bases, the J end lost 1 base, and 12 bases lay between the germline ends. The CDR3 protein is CASSGRQTSYEQYF. In DNA, the CDR3 is TGTGCCAGCAGTGGTCGGCAGACTTCCTACGAGCAGTACTTC. The variable domain in full, with the rest retrieved from reference TRBV28 and TRBJ2-7, is DVKVTQSSRYLVKRTGEKVFLECVQDMDHENMFWYRQDPGLGLRLIYFSYDVKMKEKGDIPEGYSVSREKKERFSLILESASTNQTSMYLCASSGRQTSYEQYFGPGTRLTVT.

The chain recombines TRBV12-3 or TRBV12-4 with TRBJ2-5; D not resolved. This CDR3 is built from 13 residues. Trimming took off 6 bases at V and 3 bases at J, with 11 bases between the two ends. This chain's CDR3 is CASSLYREETQYF. The CDR3 region has the DNA TGTGCCAGCAGCTTATATAGGGAAGAGACCCAGTACTTC.

The rearrangement links TRBV7-9 to TRBJ2-1, with TRBD2 matching 8 bases. This CDR3 spans 17 amino acids. Germline CDR1 reads SEHNR; CDR2 reads FQNEAQ (reference sequence). The V gene end was trimmed by 10 bases and the J gene end by 1 base; junction bases not matched to a gene: 15. The CDR3 sequence is CATTGGGRPSSYNEQFF. The CDR3 DNA reads as TGTGCCACTACCGGGGGGGGGCGTCCCTCTTCCTACAATGAGCAGTTCTTC.

V is TRBV3-1 and J is TRBJ2-1; D gene ambiguous. V lost 0 bases to trimming and J lost 6 bases, with 6 bases between them. This CDR3 has 13 residues. Looked up from germline, CDR1 is LGHDT and CDR2 is YNNKEL (reference sequence). The CDR3 spells CASSQDFVNEQFF. The CDR3 DNA sequence: TGTGCCAGCAGCCAAGATTTTGTCAATGAGCAGTTCTTC.

The rearrangement joins TRBV19 to TRBJ1-6; D remains ambiguous. Germline-derived CDR1 and CDR2 are LNHDA and SQIVND (reference sequence). This CDR3 is 17 amino acids long. V shed 5 bases and J shed 0 bases, with 14 bases lying between them. The DNA for the CDR3 is TGTGCCAGTAGTGGACGGATCTTGAGCTCCTATAATTCACCCCTCCACTTT. Encoded protein: CASSGRILSSYNSPLHF.

This clonotype was seen more than once but under ten times. The genes are TRBV5-6 and TRBJ2-5; the match to TRBD2 covers 8 bases. Trimming removed 2 bases from V and 0 bases from J; junction bases left unmatched: 9. Germline V gene lookup returns CDR1 SGHDT and CDR2 YYEEEE. The CDR3 sequence is 17 residues long. CDR3 loop: CASSFSRVLADQETQYF. CDR3 DNA: TGTGCCAGCAGCTTCTCGAGAGTACTAGCGGACCAAGAGACCCAGTACTTC.